Below are 32 T cell receptor beta chains sequenced from a single sample in a study of blood T cell repertoires in COVID-19. Measured with immunoSEQ multiplex PCR; TCRdb has only the in-frame clones, and not every one. The profile covers approximately 290,000 clones, with approximately 90% appearing a single time and approximately 2% taken by the ten largest. Sequencing was performed on peripheral blood. Every receptor here comes from a man younger than 35 with active or convalescent COVID-19.

This chain joins TRBV11-2 and TRBJ2-7; 10 bases line up with TRBD1. The CDR3 consists of 19 residues. CDR1 and CDR2 from the germline V gene are SGHAT and FQNNGV. V dropped 2 bases and J dropped 0; count of bases not matched to a gene: 13. The CDR3 DNA reads TGTGCCAGCAGCTTATTTTTCCGGGACAGGGGCCCAAGCTCCTACGAGCAGTACTTC. It translates to CASSLFFRDRGPSSYEQYF.

V usage is TRBV2 and J usage is TRBJ2-1; 12 bases agree with TRBD2. The ends lost 4 bases at V and 0 bases at J; junction bases unmatched: 4. The CDR3 consists of 17 residues. Germline V gene sequence: CDR1 SNHLY, CDR2 FYNNEI. CDR3 sequence: CASSARTSGNSYNEQFF. CDR3 coding DNA: TGTGCCAGCAGTGCCCGGACTAGCGGGAACTCCTACAATGAGCAGTTCTTC.

In DNA, the CDR3 is TGTGCCAGCAGTGAAGAATGGAGCTCCTACAATGAGCAGTTCTTC. Its protein is CASSEEWSSYNEQFF. The chain has TRBV6-1 and TRBJ2-1, with no clear D. Germline V gene data show CDR1 as MNHNS and CDR2 as SASEGT. This CDR3 is 15 amino acids long. The V gene lost 1 base and the J gene lost 0 bases, with 7 bases spanning the gap.

The chain links TRBV11-2 to TRBJ1-5; D might be TRBD1 (6 bases). The CDR3 length is 14 residues. V dropped 4 bases and J dropped 4 bases, with 11 bases sitting between them. Germline CDR1 SGHAT, CDR2 FQNNGV. The CDR3 here is CASSSRTDNQPQHF. CDR3 coding DNA: TGTGCCAGCAGCTCTAGGACAGATAATCAGCCCCAGCATTTT. Combining the CDR3 with reference TRBV11-2 and TRBJ1-5 gives the whole variable domain EAGVAQSPRYKIIEKRQSVAFWCNPISGHATLYWYQQILGQGPKLLIQFQNNGVVDDSQLPKDRFSAERLKGVDSTLKIQPAKLEDSAVYLCASSSRTDNQPQHFGDGTRLSIL.

The genes are TRBV19 and TRBJ2-4; the match to TRBD2 covers 7 bases. The V gene end was trimmed by 2 bases and the J gene end by 3 bases; junction bases not matched to a gene: 7. Germline lookup yields CDR1 LNHDA and CDR2 SQIVND (reference sequence). The length of the CDR3 is 16 residues. The CDR3 reads CASSISGGLGKNIQYF. Written as DNA, the CDR3 is TGTGCCAGTAGTATATCGGGGGGTCTTGGCAAAAACATTCAGTACTTC.

V is TRBV11-3 and J is TRBJ2-1, with 11 bases identical to TRBD2. Losses at the gene ends were 3 bases for V and 8 bases for J; bases not matched to a gene: 12. Germline CDR1 SGHNT, CDR2 YENEEA. CDR3 length equals 17 residues. CDR3 in DNA: TGTGCCAGCAGCTTTTATAGCGGGGGGGCCTTCTGGGATGAGCAGTTCTTC. This translates into CASSFYSGGAFWDEQFF.

The CDR3 reads CASSLSGDGYTF. The CDR3, as DNA: TGTGCCAGCAGTTTATCAGGGGATGGCTACACCTTC. The chain recombines TRBV28 with TRBJ1-2, with D maybe TRBD1 (6 bases). Germline CDR1 is MDHEN and CDR2 is SYDVKM. The CDR3 runs 12 residues. The V end lost 1 base, the J end lost 6 bases, and 6 bases lay between the germline ends.

V usage is TRBV2 and J usage is TRBJ2-3; 10 bases are a match to TRBD2. The CDR3 has 15 residues. V was pared by 2 bases and J by 5 bases, with 4 bases of the junction left unmatched. CDR1 and CDR2 from the germline V gene are SNHLY and FYNNEI. CDR3 nucleotides: TGTGCCAGCAGTGAAACTAGCGGGACGGGAGATACGCAGTATTTT. Its translation: CASSETSGTGDTQYF.

The J gene is TRBJ1-2, the V gene TRBV2; 9 bases map to TRBD1. The germline CDR1 and CDR2 sequences are SNHLY and FYNNEI. CDR3 length: 12 residues. V lost 10 bases, J lost 4 bases, and 4 bases stayed unmatched. CDR3 amino acids: CATGTGFYGYTF. CDR3 coding DNA: TGTGCCACCGGGACAGGGTTCTATGGCTACACCTTC. The full variable domain, with the rest looked up from reference TRBV2 and TRBJ1-2, is EPEVTQTPSHQVTQMGQEVILRCVPISNHLYFYWYRQILGQKVEFLVSFYNNEISEKSEIFDDQFSVERPDGSNFTLKIRSTKLEDSAMYFCATGTGFYGYTFGSGTRLTVV.

The count of this clone is one. The genes are TRBV5-6 and TRBJ1-1, with 7 bases aligning to TRBD1. Unmatched junction bases numbered 10, after V lost 0 bases and J lost 5 bases. Germline V gene sequence: CDR1 SGHDT, CDR2 YYEEEE. CDR3 length equals 16 residues. CDR3 region: CASSLDRGVVMTEAFF. CDR3 DNA: TGTGCCAGCAGCTTGGACAGGGGTGTTGTCATGACTGAAGCTTTCTTT.

This clone appeared a single time. V and J are TRBV9 and TRBJ2-3; D call uncertain. V dropped 0 bases and J dropped 3 bases, with 8 bases sitting between them. CDR1 SGDLS and CDR2 YYNGEE come from the germline V gene. The CDR3 runs 14 residues. In nucleotides, the CDR3 is TGTGCCAGCAGCGTAGAGAGGCCAACAGATACGCAGTATTTT. Its translation is CASSVERPTDTQYF. The complete variable domain, with remaining parts taken from reference TRBV9 and TRBJ2-3, reads DSGVTQTPKHLITATGQRVTLRCSPRSGDLSVYWYQQSLDQGLQFLIQYYNGEERAKGNILERFSAQQFPDLHSELNLSSLELGDSALYFCASSVERPTDTQYFGPGTRLTVL.

This chain uses TRBV28 with TRBJ2-3; TRBD2 aligns across 8 bases. Germline trimming cut 3 bases from V and 4 bases from J; bases unmatched to any gene: 12. Germline CDR1 and CDR2: MDHEN and SYDVKM. This CDR3 has 17 amino acids. CDR3 sequence reads: CASSFTPASGLSDTQYF. The CDR3 DNA reads as TGTGCCAGCAGTTTCACCCCTGCTAGCGGGCTTTCAGATACGCAGTATTTT.

V gene TRBV7-9 combines with J gene TRBJ2-1, with 7 positions matching TRBD2. From germline, CDR1 is SEHNR and CDR2 FQNEAQ (reference sequence). V dropped 3 bases and J dropped 10; count of bases not matched to a gene: 15. The CDR3 is made up of 16 amino acids. The CDR3 sequence is CASSLGKLGVSGEQFF. In DNA, the CDR3 is TGTGCCAGCAGCTTGGGGAAACTGGGGGTTAGCGGGGAGCAGTTCTTC.

V and J are TRBV5-1 and TRBJ1-4; D not resolved. V dropped 0 bases and J dropped 3 bases, with 12 bases sitting between them. Looked up from germline, CDR1 is SGHRS and CDR2 is YFSETQ. The CDR3 has 16 amino acids. The CDR3 loop is CASSLVTGRANEKLFF. The CDR3 DNA follows: TGCGCCAGCAGCTTGGTTACGGGGAGGGCTAATGAAAAACTGTTTTTT.

The chain links TRBV19 to TRBJ2-1; D perhaps matches TRBD2 (6 bases). Trimming cost V 3 bases and J 12 bases, with 15 bases left between them. Germline V lookup: CDR1 LNHDA, CDR2 SQIVND (reference sequence). The CDR3 consists of 13 residues. The CDR3 DNA reads as TGTGCCAGTAGTATGGGAGGACTGCCTGGGCAGTTCTTC. Its protein is CASSMGGLPGQFF.

The chain employs TRBV28 and TRBJ2-3, with 7 bases fitting TRBD2. This CDR3 region has 16 residues. J lost 4 bases, V lost 8 bases, and 15 bases had no gene match. The germline V gene encodes CDR1 MDHEN and CDR2 SYDVKM. CDR3 in amino acids: CASPPRGGSLPDTQYF. The CDR3 DNA follows: TGTGCCAGCCCTCCCCGGGGCGGGAGTCTGCCAGATACGCAGTATTTT.

The CDR3 reads CASSVEGTDQPQHF. In nucleotides, the CDR3 is TGTGCCAGCAGCGTAGAAGGGACAGATCAGCCCCAGCATTTT. The chain combines TRBV9 with TRBJ1-5; 7 bases are shared with TRBD1. Germline lookup yields CDR1 SGDLS and CDR2 YYNGEE. The CDR3 covers 14 residues. After removal of 0 bases from V and 5 bases from J, the junction contained 2 bases not matched to a gene.

The V call is TRBV5-8, the J call TRBJ2-1, with 7 bases matching TRBD1. The CDR3 is 16 amino acids. Germline CDR1 is SGHTS and CDR2 is YDEGEE. The V gene end was trimmed by 0 bases and the J gene end by 2 bases; junction bases not matched to a gene: 5. The CDR3 spells CASSLVWDSTYNEQFF. The CDR3 nucleotides read TGTGCCAGCAGCTTGGTATGGGACAGCACCTACAATGAGCAGTTCTTC.

The V and J genes are TRBV9 and TRBJ1-6; D uncertain. Germline CDR1 is SGDLS and CDR2 is YYNGEE. Trimming shortened V by 4 bases and J by 0 bases, and 11 bases separated the two germline ends. The CDR3 totals 16 residues. CDR3 bases: TGTGCCAGCAGCACCCGTGGGAGCTCCTATAATTCACCCCTCCACTTT. This codes for CASSTRGSSYNSPLHF.

This clone has a single count. J is TRBJ2-5 and V is TRBV4-3; 7 positions match TRBD2. Per germline, CDR1 LGHNA and CDR2 YSLEER. The CDR3 covers 16 residues. Trimming took 4 bases from V and 1 from J; bases not matched to a gene: 9. CDR3 bases: TGCGCCAGCAGCCGCACTTACGGGGGGACCCAAGAGACCCAGTACTTC. It is translated as CASSRTYGGTQETQYF.

The genes are TRBV6-2 or TRBV6-3 and TRBJ1-1; D is ambiguous. CDR1 and CDR2 (germline): MNHEY, SVGEGT. The V end was cut by 1 base, the J end by 1 base, with 10 bases between. This CDR3 has 15 residues. The CDR3 reads CASSYWAGGNTEAFF. CDR3 bases: TGTGCCAGCAGTTACTGGGCTGGAGGGAACACTGAAGCTTTCTTT.

The chain combines TRBV9 with TRBJ2-3; 9 nucleotides match TRBD2. The CDR3 loop spans 16 amino acids. Unmatched junction bases numbered 2, after V lost 0 bases and J lost 0 bases. In germline, CDR1 is SGDLS, CDR2 YYNGEE. This CDR3 reads CASSVDSGRSTDTQYF. CDR3 DNA sequence: TGTGCCAGCAGCGTAGATAGCGGGAGAAGCACAGATACGCAGTATTTT.

V usage is TRBV25-1 and J usage is TRBJ1-1; the match to TRBD1 covers 8 bases. This CDR3 contains 12 residues. Germline V gene lookup returns CDR1 MGHDK and CDR2 SYGVNS. The trim removed 5 bases at V and 11 bases at J, leaving 7 bases unmatched. CDR3 amino acids: CASSIGTGAAFF. The CDR3 DNA reads TGTGCCAGCAGTATAGGGACAGGCGCGGCTTTCTTT.

This chain's CDR3 is CATSRDPGGTYEQYF. The CDR3 DNA reads as TGTGCCACCAGCAGAGACCCCGGGGGAACGTACGAGCAGTACTTC. The rearrangement joins TRBV15 to TRBJ2-7, with D possibly TRBD2 on 6 matching bases. CDR1 is LNHNV and CDR2 is YYDKDF in the germline V gene (reference sequence). The germline V and J ends were trimmed by 0 bases and 4 bases, with 13 bases remaining between them. CDR3 size: 15 residues.

V and J are TRBV5-1 and TRBJ2-6, with D possibly being TRBD1 (6 bases). CDR1 is SGHRS and CDR2 is YFSETQ in the germline V gene. The ends were cut back, 3 bases at V and 4 bases at J, with 23 bases in the middle. This CDR3 spans 19 amino acids. The CDR3 loop is CASSSLHRAIFSGANVLTF. The CDR3 DNA sequence: TGCGCCAGCAGCTCCTTACACAGGGCCATTTTCTCCGGGGCCAACGTCCTGACTTTC.

The rearrangement uses TRBV7-3 and TRBJ1-1; D not resolved. Germline V lookup: CDR1 SGHTA, CDR2 FQGTGA. CDR3 length equals 16 residues. The V end lost 5 bases, the J end lost 0 bases, and 16 bases lay between the germline ends. CDR3 protein: CASSASPQKLNTEAFF. The CDR3 DNA is TGTGCCAGCAGCGCCAGCCCACAGAAATTGAACACTGAAGCTTTCTTT.

V gene TRBV5-5 combines with J gene TRBJ2-1; D is unresolved. Germline values: CDR1 SGHKS, CDR2 YYEKEE (reference sequence). The CDR3 is 13 amino acids. Between the trimmed V and J ends, which lost 6 bases and 9 bases, there was a span of 16 bases. CDR3 in amino acids: CASTKTGSGEQFF. For the CDR3, the DNA is TGTGCCAGCACCAAGACTGGCTCCGGTGAGCAGTTCTTC.

The chain combines TRBV9 with TRBJ2-7, with 9 bases identical to TRBD1. V shed 3 bases, J shed 1 base, and the junction held 5 bases outside the gene matches. The CDR3 sequence is 15 residues long. The V gene's germline CDR1 is SGDLS and CDR2 YYNGEE. The CDR3 loop reads CASSGGTGLSYEQYF. The CDR3 region has the DNA TGTGCCAGCAGCGGGGGGACAGGGTTGTCCTACGAGCAGTACTTC.

The rearrangement uses TRBV21-1 and TRBJ2-4; the table gives TRBD1 as D, unverified against the DNA. TRBV21-1 corresponds to a pseudogene. This CDR3 has 17 residues. The chain's CDR3 is CASSRTPRDRVINIQYF. For the CDR3, the DNA is TGTGCCAGCAGCCGTACGCCCCGGGACAGGGTGATAAACATTCAGTACTTC.

V gene TRBV7-3 combines with J gene TRBJ1-3; D remains unclear. This CDR3 is 15 amino acids long. Germline values: CDR1 SGHTA, CDR2 FQGTGA. Trimming left V 2 bases short and J 0 bases short, with 8 bases between. CDR3 in amino acids: CASSLYGDSGNTIYF. The DNA of the CDR3 is TGTGCCAGCAGCTTATACGGTGACTCTGGAAACACCATATATTTT.

This sequence joins TRBV6-5 and TRBJ2-5; weak D call: TRBD2 (5 bases). Between the trimmed V and J ends, which lost 2 bases and 5 bases, there was a span of 9 bases. The CDR3 is 13 residues long. Germline V lookup: CDR1 MNHEY, CDR2 SVGAGI. CDR3 coding DNA: TGTGCCAGCAGTTACCGGGGTTTGGAGACCCAGTACTTC. Protein sequence: CASSYRGLETQYF.

CDR3 amino acids: CASSPKRGGYTGELFF. As DNA, the CDR3 is TGCGCCAGCAGTCCTAAACGGGGGGGTTACACCGGGGAGCTGTTTTTT. V is TRBV10-1 and J is TRBJ2-2; TRBD2 matches at 8 bases. The junction had 8 bases not matched to a gene; V was cut back by 5 bases and J by 3 bases. This CDR3 has 16 amino acids. The germline V gene has CDR1 WNHNN and CDR2 SYGVQD (reference sequence).